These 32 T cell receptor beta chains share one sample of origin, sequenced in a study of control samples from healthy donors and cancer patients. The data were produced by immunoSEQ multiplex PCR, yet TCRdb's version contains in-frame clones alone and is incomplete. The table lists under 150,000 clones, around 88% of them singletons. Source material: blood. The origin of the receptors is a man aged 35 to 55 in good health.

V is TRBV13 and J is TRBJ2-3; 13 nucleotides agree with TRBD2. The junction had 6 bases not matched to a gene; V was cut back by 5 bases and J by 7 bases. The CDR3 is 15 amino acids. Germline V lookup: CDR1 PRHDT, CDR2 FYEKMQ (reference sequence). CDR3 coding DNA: TGTGCCAGCAGCACTTGGACTAGCGGGGGCTATACGCAGTATTTT. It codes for CASSTWTSGGYTQYF.

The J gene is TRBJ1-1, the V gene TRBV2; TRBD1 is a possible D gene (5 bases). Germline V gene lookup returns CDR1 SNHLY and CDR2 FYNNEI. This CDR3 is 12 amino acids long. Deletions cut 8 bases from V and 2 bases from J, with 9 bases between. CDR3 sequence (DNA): TGTGCCAGCGAGGGGACTAACACTGAAGCTTTCTTT. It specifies CASEGTNTEAFF.

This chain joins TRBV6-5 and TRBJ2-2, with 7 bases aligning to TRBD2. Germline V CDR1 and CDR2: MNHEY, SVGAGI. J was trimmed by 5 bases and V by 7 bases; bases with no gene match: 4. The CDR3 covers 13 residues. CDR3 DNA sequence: TGTGCCAGCACTGTCGGGGGGACCGGGGAGCTGTTTTTT. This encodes CASTVGGTGELFF.

The CDR3 coding sequence is TGTGCCAGCAGCCCTACAGCCCTCGGAGGGAATGAGCAGTTCTTC. Its translation: CASSPTALGGNEQFF. The genes are TRBV25-1 and TRBJ2-1; a weak D match, TRBD2 (6 bases). There are 15 residues in the CDR3. Germline V gene lookup returns CDR1 MGHDK and CDR2 SYGVNS. Trimming removed 6 bases at V and 7 bases at J, with 19 bases between.

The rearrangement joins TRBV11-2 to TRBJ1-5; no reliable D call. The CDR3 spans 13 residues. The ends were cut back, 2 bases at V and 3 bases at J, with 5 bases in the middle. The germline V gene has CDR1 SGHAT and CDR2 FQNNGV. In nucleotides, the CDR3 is TGTGCCAGCAGCTTACAATCCAATCAGCCCCAGCATTTT. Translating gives CASSLQSNQPQHF.

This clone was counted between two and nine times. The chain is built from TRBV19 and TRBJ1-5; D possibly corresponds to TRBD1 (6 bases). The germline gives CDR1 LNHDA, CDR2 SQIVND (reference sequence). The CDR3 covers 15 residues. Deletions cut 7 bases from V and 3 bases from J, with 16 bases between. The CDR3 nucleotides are TGTGCCAGTACAATAGAGGGACATGTCAATCAGCCCCAGCATTTT. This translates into CASTIEGHVNQPQHF.

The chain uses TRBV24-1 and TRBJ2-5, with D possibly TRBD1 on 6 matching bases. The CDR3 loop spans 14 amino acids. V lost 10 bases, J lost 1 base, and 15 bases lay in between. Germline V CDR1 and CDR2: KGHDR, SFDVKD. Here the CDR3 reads CATQGTTGQETQYF. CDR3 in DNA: TGTGCCACTCAGGGCACGACAGGCCAAGAGACCCAGTACTTC.

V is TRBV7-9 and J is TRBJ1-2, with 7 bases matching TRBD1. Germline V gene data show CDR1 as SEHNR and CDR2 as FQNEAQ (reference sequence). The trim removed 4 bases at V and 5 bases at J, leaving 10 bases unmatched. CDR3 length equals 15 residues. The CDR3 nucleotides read TGTGCCAGCAGCTCCGACAGGGAGCCTCGGTATGGCTACACCTTC. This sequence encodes CASSSDREPRYGYTF.

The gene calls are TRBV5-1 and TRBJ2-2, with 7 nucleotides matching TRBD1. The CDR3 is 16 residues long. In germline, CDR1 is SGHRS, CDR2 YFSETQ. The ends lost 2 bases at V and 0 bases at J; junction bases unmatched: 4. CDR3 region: CASSLQGRPNTGELFF. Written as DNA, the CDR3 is TGCGCCAGCAGCTTACAGGGGCGCCCGAACACCGGGGAGCTGTTTTTT.

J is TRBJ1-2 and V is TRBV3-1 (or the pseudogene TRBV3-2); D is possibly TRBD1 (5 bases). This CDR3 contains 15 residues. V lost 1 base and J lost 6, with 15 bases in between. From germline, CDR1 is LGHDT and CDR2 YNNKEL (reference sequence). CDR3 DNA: TGTGCCAGCAGCCAAGGGGGCAGGACCAAGGATGGCTACACCTTC. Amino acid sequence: CASSQGGRTKDGYTF.

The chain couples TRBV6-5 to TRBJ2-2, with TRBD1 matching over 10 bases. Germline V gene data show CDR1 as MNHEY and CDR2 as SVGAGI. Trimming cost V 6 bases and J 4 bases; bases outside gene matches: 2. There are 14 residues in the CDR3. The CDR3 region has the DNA TGTGCCAGCAGAAGGACAGGGGGCACCGGGGAGCTGTTTTTT. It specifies CASRRTGGTGELFF.

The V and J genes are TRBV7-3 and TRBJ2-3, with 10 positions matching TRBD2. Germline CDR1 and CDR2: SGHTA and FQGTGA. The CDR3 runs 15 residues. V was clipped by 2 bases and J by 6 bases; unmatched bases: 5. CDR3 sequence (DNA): TGTGCCAGCAGCTTATCAGCGGGGGGGCGCGATACGCAGTATTTT. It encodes CASSLSAGGRDTQYF.

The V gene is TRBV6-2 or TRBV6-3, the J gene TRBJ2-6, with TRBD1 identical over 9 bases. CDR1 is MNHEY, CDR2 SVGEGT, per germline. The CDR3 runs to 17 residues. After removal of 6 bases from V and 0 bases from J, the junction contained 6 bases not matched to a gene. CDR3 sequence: CASSQGTGRSGANVLTF. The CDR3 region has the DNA TGTGCCAGCAGCCAAGGGACAGGGCGCTCTGGGGCCAACGTCCTGACTTTC.

CDR3 DNA: TGCGCCAGCACCAGGATGGCTAGCGGGGACCAAGAGACCCAGTACTTC. This translates into CASTRMASGDQETQYF. V gene TRBV4-1 combines with J gene TRBJ2-5; 9 nucleotides match TRBD2. V lost 7 bases, J lost 0 bases, and 9 bases stayed unmatched. Germline V gives CDR1 MGHRA, CDR2 YSYEKL. This CDR3 is built from 16 residues.

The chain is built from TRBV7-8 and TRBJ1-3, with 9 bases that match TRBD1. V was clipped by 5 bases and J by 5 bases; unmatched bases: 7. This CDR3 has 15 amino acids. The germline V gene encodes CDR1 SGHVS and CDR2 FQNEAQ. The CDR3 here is CASSLGTGRRNTIYF. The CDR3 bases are TGTGCCAGCAGCCTCGGGACAGGGCGGAGAAACACCATATATTTT.

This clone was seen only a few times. The CDR3 protein is CASSLRTGNQPQHF. In DNA form, the CDR3 reads TGTGCCAGCAGCCTAAGGACCGGCAATCAGCCCCAGCATTTT. The V gene is TRBV5-5, the J gene TRBJ1-5; no firm D call. The CDR3 sequence is 14 residues long. V lost 4 bases and J 2 bases, leaving 10 bases between the germline ends. The germline V gene has CDR1 SGHKS and CDR2 YYEKEE (reference sequence).

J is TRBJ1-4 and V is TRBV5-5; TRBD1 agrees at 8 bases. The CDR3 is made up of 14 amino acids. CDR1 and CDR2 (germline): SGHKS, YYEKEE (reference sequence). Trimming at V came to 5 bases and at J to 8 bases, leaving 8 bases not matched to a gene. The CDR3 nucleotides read TGTGCCAGCAGATATGACAGGGGAAGGGAAAAACTGTTTTTT. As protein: CASRYDRGREKLFF.

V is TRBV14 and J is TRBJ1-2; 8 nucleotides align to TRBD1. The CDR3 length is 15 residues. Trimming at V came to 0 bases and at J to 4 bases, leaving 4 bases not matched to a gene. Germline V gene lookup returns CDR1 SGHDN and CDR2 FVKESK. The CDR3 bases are TGTGCCAGCAGCCAAGATCCCACAGGGGGCTATGGCTACACCTTC. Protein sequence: CASSQDPTGGYGYTF.

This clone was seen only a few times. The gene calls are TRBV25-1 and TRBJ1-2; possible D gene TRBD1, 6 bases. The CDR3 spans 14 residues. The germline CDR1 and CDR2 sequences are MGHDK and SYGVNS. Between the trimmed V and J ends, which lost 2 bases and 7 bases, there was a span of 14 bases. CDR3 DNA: TGTGCCAGCAGTGAAGGGGGCAGGGCCGGTGGCTACACCTTC. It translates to CASSEGGRAGGYTF.

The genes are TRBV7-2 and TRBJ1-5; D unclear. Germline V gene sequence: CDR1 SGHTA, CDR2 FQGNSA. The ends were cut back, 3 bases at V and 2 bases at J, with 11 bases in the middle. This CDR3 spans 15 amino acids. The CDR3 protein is CASSFGRGGNQPQHF. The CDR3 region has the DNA TGTGCCAGCAGCTTTGGTCGGGGAGGCAATCAGCCCCAGCATTTT.

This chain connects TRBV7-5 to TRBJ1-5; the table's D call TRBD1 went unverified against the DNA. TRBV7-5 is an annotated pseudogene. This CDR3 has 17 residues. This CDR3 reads CVRSLGSAGNTVKPQHF. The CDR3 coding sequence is TGTGTCAGAAGCTTAGGTTCGGCAGGGAATACGGTGAAGCCCCAGCATTTT.

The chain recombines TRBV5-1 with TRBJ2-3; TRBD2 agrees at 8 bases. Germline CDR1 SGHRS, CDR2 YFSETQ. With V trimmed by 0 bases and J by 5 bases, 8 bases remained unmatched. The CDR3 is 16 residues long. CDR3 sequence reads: CASSLGPGGLGDTQYF. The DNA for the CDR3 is TGCGCCAGCAGCTTGGGGCCGGGGGGGCTTGGAGATACGCAGTATTTT.

CDR3 DNA: TGTGCCAGCAGAGCGGGGGGGAGTAGGACAGATACGCAGTATTTT. Translated: CASRAGGSRTDTQYF. V is TRBV6-5 and J is TRBJ2-3; 10 nucleotides align to TRBD2. There are 15 residues in the CDR3. In germline, CDR1 is MNHEY, CDR2 SVGAGI. J lost 3 bases, V lost 6 bases, and 6 bases had no gene match.

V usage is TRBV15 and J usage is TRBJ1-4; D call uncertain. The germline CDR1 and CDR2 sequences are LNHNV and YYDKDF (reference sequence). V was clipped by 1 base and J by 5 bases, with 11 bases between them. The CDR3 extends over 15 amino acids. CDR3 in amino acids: CATSRVKGMNEKLFF. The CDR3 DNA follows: TGTGCCACCAGCAGAGTTAAGGGAATGAATGAAAAACTGTTTTTT. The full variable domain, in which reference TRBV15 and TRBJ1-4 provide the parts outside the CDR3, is DAMVIQNPRYQVTQFGKPVTLSCSQTLNHNVMYWYQQKSSQAPKLLFHYYDKDFNNEADTPDNFQSRRPNTSFCFLDIRSPGLGDTAMYLCATSRVKGMNEKLFFGSGTQLSVL.

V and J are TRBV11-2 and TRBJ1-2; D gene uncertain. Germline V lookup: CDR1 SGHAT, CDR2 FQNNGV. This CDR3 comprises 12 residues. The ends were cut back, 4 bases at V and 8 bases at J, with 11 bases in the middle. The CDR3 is CASSSPGDGYTF. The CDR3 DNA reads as TGTGCCAGCAGCTCTCCAGGAGACGGCTACACCTTC.

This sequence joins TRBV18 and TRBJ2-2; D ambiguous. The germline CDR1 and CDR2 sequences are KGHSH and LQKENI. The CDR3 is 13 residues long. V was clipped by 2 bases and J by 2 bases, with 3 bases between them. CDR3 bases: TGTGCCAGCTCACCAAAAAACACCGGGGAGCTGTTTTTT. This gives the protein CASSPKNTGELFF.

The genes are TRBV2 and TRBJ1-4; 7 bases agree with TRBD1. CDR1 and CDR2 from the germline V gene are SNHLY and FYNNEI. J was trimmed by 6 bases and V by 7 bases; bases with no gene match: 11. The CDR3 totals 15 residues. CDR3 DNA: TGTGCCAGCAAGCCTAGGGGGCAGAGACATGAAAAACTGTTTTTT. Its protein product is CASKPRGQRHEKLFF.

The CDR3 here is CASITLFRDRDNQPQHF. DNA of the CDR3: TGTGCCAGCATCACGTTATTTCGAGACAGGGATAATCAGCCCCAGCATTTT. The V gene is TRBV11-3, the J gene TRBJ1-5; 7 positions match TRBD1. This CDR3 spans 17 amino acids. V lost 7 bases, J lost 4 bases, and 16 bases stayed unmatched. Germline V gene sequence: CDR1 SGHNT, CDR2 YENEEA.

Here the CDR3 reads CASSALPGELFF. CDR3 nucleotide sequence: TGTGCCAGTAGTGCGCTGCCCGGGGAGCTGTTTTTT. The chain joins TRBV19 to TRBJ2-2; D ambiguous. The CDR3 extends over 12 amino acids. Germline V gene sequence: CDR1 LNHDA, CDR2 SQIVND (reference sequence). Trimming removed 5 bases from V and 6 bases from J, with 7 bases in between.

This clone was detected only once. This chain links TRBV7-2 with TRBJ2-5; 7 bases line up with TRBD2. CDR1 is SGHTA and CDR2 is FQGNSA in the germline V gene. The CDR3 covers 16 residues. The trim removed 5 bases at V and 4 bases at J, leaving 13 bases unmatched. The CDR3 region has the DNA TGTGCCAGCAGCCAAACCCTACGGGGGGTTCGAGAGACCCAGTACTTC. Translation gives CASSQTLRGVRETQYF.

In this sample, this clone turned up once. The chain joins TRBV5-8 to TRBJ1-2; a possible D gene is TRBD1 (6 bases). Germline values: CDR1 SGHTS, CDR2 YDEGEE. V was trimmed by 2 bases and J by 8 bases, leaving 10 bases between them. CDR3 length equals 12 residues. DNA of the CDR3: TGTGCCAGCAGCTTTTTAGGACAGGGCTACACCTTC. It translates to CASSFLGQGYTF.

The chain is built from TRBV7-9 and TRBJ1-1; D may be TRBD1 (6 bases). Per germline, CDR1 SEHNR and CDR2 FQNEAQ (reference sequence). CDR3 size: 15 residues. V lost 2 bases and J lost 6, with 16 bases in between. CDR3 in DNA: TGTGCCAGCAGCTTAATTGGTACAGGGTTTTCTGAAGCTTTCTTT. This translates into CASSLIGTGFSEAFF.